These 28 T cell receptor beta chains came from one sample sequenced in a study of long-term antiretroviral therapy in people with HIV. Investigators performed immunoSEQ version v3.0 at survey level. TCRdb keeps only in-frame clones here, not all; method: immunoSEQ multiplex PCR. The sample includes 25,000 to 30,000 clones, about 93% of them seen just once. The specimen comprised unsorted PBMCs, sampled 6.2 years after starting antiretroviral therapy. These receptors came from a man between 40 and 49 years old with HIV.

The chain combines TRBV7-9 with TRBJ1-4, with 11 bases that match TRBD1. Germline V lookup: CDR1 SEHNR, CDR2 FQNEAQ (reference sequence). V dropped 5 bases and J dropped 7; count of bases not matched to a gene: 18. The CDR3 extends over 19 amino acids. The CDR3 region has the DNA TGTGCCAGCAGCACCACGGTGGACAGGGGGCGCGATCGACCTGAAAAACTGTTTTTT. Translation gives CASSTTVDRGRDRPEKLFF.

V gene TRBV6-4 combines with J gene TRBJ2-5; D is unresolved. Trimming took 10 bases from V and 4 from J, leaving 22 bases between them. The length of the CDR3 is 15 residues. Germline CDR1 reads MRHNA; CDR2 reads SNTAGT. The CDR3 protein is CATLWARAFIETQYF. The DNA for the CDR3 is TGTGCCACCCTTTGGGCCCGGGCGTTTATAGAGACCCAGTACTTC.

This chain links TRBV10-3 with TRBJ2-7; 8 bases align to TRBD2. Looked up from germline, CDR1 is ENHRY and CDR2 is SYGVKD. CDR3 length: 13 residues. Trimming took 7 bases from V and 6 from J; bases not matched to a gene: 8. This chain's CDR3 is CAIKPGLGAEQYF. The CDR3 DNA sequence: TGTGCCATCAAGCCGGGACTAGGCGCCGAGCAGTACTTC.

This clone is termed hyperexpanded. The CDR3 reads CASSAAANVLTF. As DNA, the CDR3 is TGTGCCAGCAGCGCGGCGGCCAACGTCCTGACTTTC. The J gene is TRBJ2-6, the V gene TRBV11-3; D unclear. Trimming shortened V by 5 bases and J by 6 bases, and 5 bases separated the two germline ends. Germline V gene data show CDR1 as SGHNT and CDR2 as YENEEA. The CDR3 runs 12 residues.

This chain joins TRBV9 and TRBJ2-3, with D perhaps matching TRBD1 or TRBD2 (5 bases each). Germline V CDR1 and CDR2: SGDLS, YYNGEE. There are 16 residues in the CDR3. The V end lost 3 bases, the J end lost 0 bases, and 14 bases lay between the germline ends. The CDR3 coding sequence is TGTGCCAGCAGCGCAGTCGGGGCGAGTAGCACAGATACGCAGTATTTT. Translation: CASSAVGASSTDTQYF.

This clone was recorded only once. This rearrangement joins TRBV7-9 to TRBJ2-7, with D possibly matching TRBD2 (6 bases). Trimming removed 4 bases at V and 1 base at J, with 14 bases between. The CDR3 runs to 15 residues. Germline lookup yields CDR1 SEHNR and CDR2 FQNEAQ (reference sequence). CDR3 protein: CASSWGYGGSYEQYF. Here the CDR3 DNA reads TGTGCCAGCAGCTGGGGATACGGGGGTTCCTACGAGCAGTACTTC.

The chain carries TRBV5-6 and TRBJ1-1; D is uncertain. V was pared by 1 base and J by 0 bases, with 16 bases between. Per the germline V gene, CDR1 is SGHDT and CDR2 is YYEEEE. CDR3 length equals 17 residues. The CDR3 sequence: CASSLMAGGNMNTEAFF. CDR3 bases: TGTGCCAGCAGCTTGATGGCAGGCGGAAACATGAACACTGAAGCTTTCTTT.

CDR3 amino acids: CSVALSNTEAFF. The CDR3 DNA follows: TGCAGCGTTGCCCTCTCGAACACTGAAGCTTTCTTT. The chain recombines TRBV29-1 with TRBJ1-1; no clear D gene. Trimming cost V 4 bases and J 1 base, with 7 bases left between them. The CDR3 runs to 12 residues. Germline values: CDR1 SQVTM, CDR2 ANQGSEA.

The chain carries TRBV6-4 and TRBJ1-1; D is uncertain. The CDR3 is 13 residues long. Per germline, CDR1 MRHNA and CDR2 SNTAGT. Trimming shortened V by 6 bases and J by 1 base, and 9 bases separated the two germline ends. CDR3 in DNA: TGTGCCAGCAGCTTAGCGTGGAACACTGAAGCTTTCTTT. It yields the protein CASSLAWNTEAFF.

The chain links TRBV2 to TRBJ1-1; D is perhaps TRBD1 (6 bases). Germline V gene data show CDR1 as SNHLY and CDR2 as FYNNEI. V dropped 4 bases and J dropped 11 bases, with 11 bases sitting between them. This CDR3 has 11 amino acids. The CDR3 protein is CASSVGGKAFF. CDR3 nucleotides: TGTGCCAGCAGTGTAGGGGGTAAGGCTTTCTTT.

This clone has only a few counts. The chain has TRBV6-1 and TRBJ1-5, with D maybe TRBD1 (5 bases). CDR3 length equals 15 residues. V lost 0 bases to trimming and J lost 1 base, with 7 bases between them. Per the germline V gene, CDR1 is MNHNS and CDR2 is SASEGT. Here the CDR3 reads CASSEAGGSNQPQHF. In DNA form, the CDR3 reads TGTGCCAGCAGTGAAGCGGGGGGGAGCAATCAGCCCCAGCATTTT.

The J gene is TRBJ1-1, the V gene TRBV6-1, with a possible D match to TRBD1 (6 bases). The CDR3 is made up of 19 amino acids. V lost 3 bases to trimming and J lost 0 bases, with 23 bases between them. Germline V gives CDR1 MNHNS, CDR2 SASEGT. CDR3 amino acids: CASSELSWAEGGLNTEAFF. The CDR3 DNA reads TGTGCCAGCAGTGAGTTAAGTTGGGCAGAGGGGGGTCTGAACACTGAAGCTTTCTTT.

This sequence joins TRBV21-1 and TRBJ2-7; the D call in the table, TRBD2, was not verified against the DNA. TRBV21-1 is a known pseudogene. The CDR3 loop spans 16 amino acids. The DNA of the CDR3 is TGTGCCAGCAGCAAAGGAGCGGTTGTATCTGTCTACGAGCAGTACTTC. It is translated as CASSKGAVVSVYEQYF.

The chain employs TRBV5-4 and TRBJ2-7, with no clear D. CDR1 is SGHNT, CDR2 YYREEE, per germline (reference sequence). The V and J ends lost 4 bases and 2 bases respectively, with 13 bases between them. The length of the CDR3 is 14 residues. CDR3: CASSPPFFPYEQYF. In DNA, the CDR3 is TGTGCCAGCAGCCCCCCGTTTTTCCCCTACGAGCAGTACTTC.

The V and J genes are TRBV6-1 and TRBJ2-2; D ambiguous. V was pared by 2 bases and J by 6 bases, with 10 bases between. The CDR3 covers 14 residues. Germline V gene lookup returns CDR1 MNHNS and CDR2 SASEGT. The CDR3 sequence: CASSEFPSAGELFF. CDR3 nucleotide sequence: TGTGCCAGCAGTGAATTCCCGTCCGCCGGGGAGCTGTTTTTT.

This chain connects TRBV18 to TRBJ1-5, with 7 positions matching TRBD1. V trimming: 3 bases; J trimming: 3 bases; junction bases outside the gene matches: 8. From germline, CDR1 is KGHSH and CDR2 LQKENI. The CDR3 runs to 16 residues. This chain's CDR3 is CASSPLGTGDNQPQHF. CDR3 nucleotide sequence: TGTGCCAGCTCACCCCTGGGTACAGGGGACAATCAGCCCCAGCATTTT.

DNA of the CDR3: TGTGCCAGGACCAGACAGGTCCACAATCAGCCCCAGCATTTT. Protein sequence: CARTRQVHNQPQHF. The genes are TRBV21-1 and TRBJ1-5; no DNA check was done on the table's D call, TRBD1. TRBV21-1 is given as a pseudogene. The CDR3 contains 14 residues.

The V gene is TRBV7-2, the J gene TRBJ2-1; weak D call: TRBD2 (7 bases). This CDR3 has 15 residues. V lost 0 bases to trimming and J lost 4 bases, with 10 bases between them. CDR1 and CDR2 from the germline V gene are SGHTA and FQGNSA. The CDR3 DNA reads as TGTGCCAGCAGCTTAGCGGGGGGGCGTTACAATGAGCAGTTCTTC. Amino acid sequence: CASSLAGGRYNEQFF.

The rearrangement joins TRBV29-1 to TRBJ2-1; D is perhaps TRBD2 (5 bases). The CDR3 sequence is 12 residues long. V was trimmed by 4 bases and J by 11 bases, leaving 15 bases between them. Germline V gene sequence: CDR1 SQVTM, CDR2 ANQGSEA. The CDR3 nucleotides are TGCAGCGTTGTGGGCCGGACTTTTCAGCAGTTCTTC. Translating it yields CSVVGRTFQQFF.

J is TRBJ1-5 and V is TRBV6-1, with a weak D call TRBD1 (5 bases). This CDR3 region has 16 residues. Germline-derived CDR1 and CDR2 are MNHNS and SASEGT. V was clipped by 1 base and J by 2 bases, with 12 bases between them. The CDR3 DNA reads TGTGCCAGCAGTGAAGATCCGGGGCAGGGCAATCAGCCCCAGCATTTT. This encodes CASSEDPGQGNQPQHF.

The rearrangement links TRBV29-1 to TRBJ2-5; D call uncertain. The CDR3 sequence is 10 residues long. Trimming pared 6 bases from V and 7 bases from J, leaving 9 bases between. The germline V gene has CDR1 SQVTM and CDR2 ANQGSEA. The CDR3 DNA sequence: TGCAGCGTATCCGACGGGACCCAGTACTTC. Translation gives CSVSDGTQYF.

V is TRBV15 and J is TRBJ2-7; D may match TRBD1 or TRBD2 (5 bases each). The CDR3 totals 13 residues. The germline gives CDR1 LNHNV, CDR2 YYDKDF (reference sequence). Trimming cost V 3 bases and J 3 bases, with 9 bases left between them. Here the CDR3 DNA reads TGTGCCACCAGCAGGGGGGTAAACTACGAGCAGTACTTC. Protein sequence: CATSRGVNYEQYF.

The chain couples TRBV15 to TRBJ2-1; 7 positions agree with TRBD2. Trimming removed 3 bases from V and 6 bases from J; junction bases left unmatched: 5. The CDR3 is made up of 14 amino acids. Germline assignment: CDR1 LNHNV and CDR2 YYDKDF (reference sequence). The CDR3 DNA reads as TGTGCCACCAGCAGCCGGGACTATTCCAATGAGCAGTTCTTC. Translating gives CATSSRDYSNEQFF. Together with reference TRBV15 and TRBJ2-1, the CDR3 gives the full variable domain: DAMVIQNPRYQVTQFGKPVTLSCSQTLNHNVMYWYQQKSSQAPKLLFHYYDKDFNNEADTPDNFQSRRPNTSFCFLDIRSPGLGDTAMYLCATSSRDYSNEQFFGPGTRLTVL.

The gene calls are TRBV6-6 and TRBJ1-1; D is unresolved. The CDR3 runs 13 residues. V gave up 5 bases and J gave up 3 bases, with 10 bases separating them. Germline V gene lookup returns CDR1 MNHNY and CDR2 SVGAGI (reference sequence). The CDR3 bases are TGTGCCAGCAGTCTAGACGGACACACTGAAGCTTTCTTT. It encodes CASSLDGHTEAFF.

The CDR3 DNA reads as TGTGCCAGCAGGGACGGACAGGGCGGGTACGAGCAGTACTTC. This gives the protein CASRDGQGGYEQYF. The rearrangement uses TRBV6-5 and TRBJ2-7, with TRBD1 matching over 8 bases. V was pared by 6 bases and J by 4 bases, with 8 bases of the junction left unmatched. Germline assignment: CDR1 MNHEY and CDR2 SVGAGI. The CDR3 is made up of 14 amino acids.

V is TRBV11-3 and J is TRBJ1-1, with D maybe TRBD1 (5 bases). V lost 5 bases and J lost 0, with 13 bases in between. This CDR3 contains 15 residues. Germline CDR1 is SGHNT and CDR2 is YENEEA. CDR3 amino acids: CASSPGPPMNTEAFF. The CDR3 DNA reads as TGTGCCAGCAGCCCGGGACCTCCTATGAACACTGAAGCTTTCTTT.

This sequence joins TRBV11-2 and TRBJ2-1; TRBD1 matches 7 bases. The CDR3 length is 17 residues. The germline gives CDR1 SGHAT, CDR2 FQNNGV. The ends lost 0 bases at V and 4 bases at J; junction bases unmatched: 9. The CDR3 here is CASSLETWDSAYNEQFF. CDR3 coding DNA: TGTGCCAGCAGCTTAGAAACGTGGGACAGCGCTTACAATGAGCAGTTCTTC.

This chain uses TRBV5-1 with TRBJ2-1; TRBD1 matches 9 bases. Germline CDR1 SGHRS, CDR2 YFSETQ. CDR3 size: 15 residues. The ends lost 7 bases at V and 6 bases at J; junction bases unmatched: 11. In DNA form, the CDR3 reads TGCGCCAGCTTAAATACGGGACAGGGATCCAATGAGCAGTTCTTC. Translation: CASLNTGQGSNEQFF. The entire variable domain, with the rest obtained from reference TRBV5-1 and TRBJ2-1, is as follows: KAGVTQTPRYLIKTRGQQVTLSCSPISGHRSVSWYQQTPGQGLQFLFEYFSETQRNKGNFPGRFSGRQFSNSRSEMNVSTLELGDSALYLCASLNTGQGSNEQFFGPGTRLTVL.